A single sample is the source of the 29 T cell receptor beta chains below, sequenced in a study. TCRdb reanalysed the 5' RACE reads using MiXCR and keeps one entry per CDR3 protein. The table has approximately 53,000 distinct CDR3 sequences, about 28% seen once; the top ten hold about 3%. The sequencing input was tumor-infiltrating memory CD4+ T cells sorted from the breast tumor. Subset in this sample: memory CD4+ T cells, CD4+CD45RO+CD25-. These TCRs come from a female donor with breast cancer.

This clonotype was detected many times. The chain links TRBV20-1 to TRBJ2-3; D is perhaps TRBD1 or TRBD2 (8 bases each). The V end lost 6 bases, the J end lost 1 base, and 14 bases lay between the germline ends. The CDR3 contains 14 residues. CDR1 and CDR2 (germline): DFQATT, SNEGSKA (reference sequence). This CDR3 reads CSAGGGQGTDTQYF. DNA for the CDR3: TGCAGTGCCGGGGGGGGACAGGGCACAGATACGCAGTATTTT.

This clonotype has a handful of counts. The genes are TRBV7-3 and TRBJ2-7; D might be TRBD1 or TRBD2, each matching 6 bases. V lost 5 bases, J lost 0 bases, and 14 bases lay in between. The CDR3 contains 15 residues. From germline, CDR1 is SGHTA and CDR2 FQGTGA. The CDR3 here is CASSASGALSYEQYF. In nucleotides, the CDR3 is TGTGCCAGCAGCGCCTCGGGGGCCCTCTCCTACGAGCAGTACTTC.

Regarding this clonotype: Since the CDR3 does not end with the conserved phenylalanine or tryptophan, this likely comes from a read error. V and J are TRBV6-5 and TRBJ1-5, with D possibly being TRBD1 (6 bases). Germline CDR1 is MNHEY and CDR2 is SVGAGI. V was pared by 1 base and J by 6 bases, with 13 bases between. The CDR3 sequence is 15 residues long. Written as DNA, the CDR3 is TGTGCCAGCAGTTACTATCGGGGGGCGGGTCAGCCCCAGCATCTT. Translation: CASSYYRGAGQPQHL.

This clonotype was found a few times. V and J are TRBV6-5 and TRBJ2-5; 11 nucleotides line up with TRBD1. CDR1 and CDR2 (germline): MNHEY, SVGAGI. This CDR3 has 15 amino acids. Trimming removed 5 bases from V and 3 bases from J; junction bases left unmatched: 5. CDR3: CASSPRTGGKETQYF. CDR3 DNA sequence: TGTGCCAGCAGTCCCCGGACAGGGGGCAAAGAGACCCAGTACTTC.

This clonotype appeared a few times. The CDR3: CASSLGGSSNIQYF. CDR3 sequence (DNA): TGTGCCAGCAGTTTGGGGGGATCGTCCAACATTCAGTACTTC. This rearrangement joins TRBV12-3 or TRBV12-4 to TRBJ2-4; tentative D call: TRBD2 (6 bases). The CDR3 totals 14 residues. V lost 3 bases and J lost 7, with 13 bases in between.

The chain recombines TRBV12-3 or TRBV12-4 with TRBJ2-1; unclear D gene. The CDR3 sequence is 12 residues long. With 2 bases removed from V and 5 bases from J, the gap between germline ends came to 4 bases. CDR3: CASSLTNNEQFF. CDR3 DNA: TGTGCCAGCAGTTTAACTAACAATGAGCAGTTCTTC.

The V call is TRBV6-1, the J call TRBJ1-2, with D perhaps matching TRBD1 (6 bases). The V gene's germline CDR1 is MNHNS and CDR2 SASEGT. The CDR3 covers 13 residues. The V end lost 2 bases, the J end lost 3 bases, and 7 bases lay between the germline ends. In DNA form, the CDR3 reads TGTGCCAGCAGTGAAACAGGGTACTATGGCTACACCTTC. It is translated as CASSETGYYGYTF.

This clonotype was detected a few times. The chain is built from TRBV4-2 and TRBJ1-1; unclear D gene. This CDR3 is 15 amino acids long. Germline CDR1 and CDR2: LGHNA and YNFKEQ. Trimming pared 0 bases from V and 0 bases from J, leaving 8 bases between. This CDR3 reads CASSQDLTVNTEAFF. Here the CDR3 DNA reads TGTGCCAGCAGCCAAGATCTCACAGTGAACACTGAAGCTTTCTTT.

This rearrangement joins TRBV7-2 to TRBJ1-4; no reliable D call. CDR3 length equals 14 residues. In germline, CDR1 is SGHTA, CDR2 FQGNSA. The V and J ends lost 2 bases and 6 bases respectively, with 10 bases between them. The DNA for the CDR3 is TGTGCCAGCAGCTTATCAAGGGTAGATGAAAAACTGTTTTTT. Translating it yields CASSLSRVDEKLFF.

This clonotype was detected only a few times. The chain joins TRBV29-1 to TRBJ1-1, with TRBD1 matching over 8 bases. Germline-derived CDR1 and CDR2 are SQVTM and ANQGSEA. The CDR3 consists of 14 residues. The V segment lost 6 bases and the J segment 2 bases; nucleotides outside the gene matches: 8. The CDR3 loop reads CSVCTGGSNTEAFF. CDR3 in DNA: TGCAGCGTGTGTACAGGGGGGAGTAACACTGAAGCTTTCTTT.

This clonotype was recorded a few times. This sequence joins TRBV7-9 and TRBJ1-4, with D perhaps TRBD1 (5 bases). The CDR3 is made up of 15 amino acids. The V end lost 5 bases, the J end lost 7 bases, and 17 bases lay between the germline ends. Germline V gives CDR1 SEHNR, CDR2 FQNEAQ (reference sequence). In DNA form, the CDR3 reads TGTGCCAGCAGCCTAATGGGCCAGGGAAGTGAAAAACTGTTTTTT. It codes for CASSLMGQGSEKLFF. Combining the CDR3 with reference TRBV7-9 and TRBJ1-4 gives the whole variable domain DTGVSQNPRHKITKRGQNVTFRCDPISEHNRLYWYRQTLGQGPEFLTYFQNEAQLEKSRLLSDRFSAERPKGSFSTLEIQRTEQGDSAMYLCASSLMGQGSEKLFFGSGTQLSVL.

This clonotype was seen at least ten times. The CDR3 DNA sequence: TGTGCCAGCAGTTACTCACAGGGGATATACAATTCACCCCTCCACTTT. Translating it yields CASSYSQGIYNSPLHF. This chain uses TRBV6-6 with TRBJ1-6; the match to TRBD1 covers 7 bases. Germline values: CDR1 MNHNY, CDR2 SVGAGI (reference sequence). The CDR3 is 16 residues long. The V segment lost 0 bases and the J segment 7 bases; nucleotides outside the gene matches: 6.

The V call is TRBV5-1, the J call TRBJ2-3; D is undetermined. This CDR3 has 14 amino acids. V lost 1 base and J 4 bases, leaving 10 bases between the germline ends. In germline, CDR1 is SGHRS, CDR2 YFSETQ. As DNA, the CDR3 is TGCGCCAGCAGCTTGTTAAGATCGGCAGATACGCAGTATTTT. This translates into CASSLLRSADTQYF.

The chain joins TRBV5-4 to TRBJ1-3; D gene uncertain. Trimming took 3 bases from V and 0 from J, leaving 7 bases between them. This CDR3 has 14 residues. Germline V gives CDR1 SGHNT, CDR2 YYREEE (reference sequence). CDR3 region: CASSSPASGNTIYF. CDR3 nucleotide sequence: TGTGCCAGCAGCTCCCCAGCCTCTGGAAACACCATATATTTT.

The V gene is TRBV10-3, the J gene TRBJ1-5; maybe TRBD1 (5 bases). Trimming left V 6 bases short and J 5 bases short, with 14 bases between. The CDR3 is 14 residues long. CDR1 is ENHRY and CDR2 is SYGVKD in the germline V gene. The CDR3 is CAISQGVDYQPQHF. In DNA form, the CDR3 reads TGTGCCATCAGCCAGGGAGTTGATTATCAGCCCCAGCATTTT.

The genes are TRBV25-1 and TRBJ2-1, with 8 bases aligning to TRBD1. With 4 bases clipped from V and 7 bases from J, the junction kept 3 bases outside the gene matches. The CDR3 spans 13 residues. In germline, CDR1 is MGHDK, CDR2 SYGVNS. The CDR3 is CASSGTGPNEQFF. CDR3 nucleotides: TGTGCCAGCAGTGGGACAGGGCCGAATGAGCAGTTCTTC.

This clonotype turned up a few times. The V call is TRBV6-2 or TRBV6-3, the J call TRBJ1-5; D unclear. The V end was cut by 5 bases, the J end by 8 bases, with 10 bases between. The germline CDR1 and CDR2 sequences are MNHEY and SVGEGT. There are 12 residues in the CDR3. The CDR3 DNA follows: TGTGCCAGCAGTAGTTCGGAGAAGCCCCAGCATTTT. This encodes CASSSSEKPQHF.

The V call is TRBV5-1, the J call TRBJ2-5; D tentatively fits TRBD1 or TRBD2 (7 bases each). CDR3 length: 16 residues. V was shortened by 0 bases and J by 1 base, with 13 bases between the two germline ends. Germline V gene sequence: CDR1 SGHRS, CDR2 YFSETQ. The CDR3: CASSLGQGGPQETQYF. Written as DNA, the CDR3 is TGCGCCAGCAGCTTGGGGCAGGGGGGGCCCCAAGAGACCCAGTACTTC.

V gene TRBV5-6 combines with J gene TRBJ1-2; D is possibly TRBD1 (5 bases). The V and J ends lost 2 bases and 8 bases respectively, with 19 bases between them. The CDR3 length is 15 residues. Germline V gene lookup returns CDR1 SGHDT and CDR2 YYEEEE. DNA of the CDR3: TGTGCCAGCAGCTTCGGGGGTCGAAGCCCCATCGGCTACACCTTC. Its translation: CASSFGGRSPIGYTF.

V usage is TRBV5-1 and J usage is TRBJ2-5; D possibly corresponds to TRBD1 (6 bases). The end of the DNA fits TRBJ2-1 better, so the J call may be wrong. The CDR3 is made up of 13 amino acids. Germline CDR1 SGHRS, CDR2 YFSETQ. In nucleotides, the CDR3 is TGCGCCAGCAGCCCCGACTCCCGGGACACCCAGTTCTTC. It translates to CASSPDSRDTQFF.

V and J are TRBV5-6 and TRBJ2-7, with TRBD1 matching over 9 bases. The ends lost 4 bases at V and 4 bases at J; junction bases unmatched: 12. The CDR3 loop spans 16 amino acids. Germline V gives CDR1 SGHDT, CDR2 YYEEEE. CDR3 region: CASSPRRDRADYEQYF. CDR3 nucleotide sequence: TGTGCCAGCAGCCCCCGCCGGGACAGGGCCGATTACGAGCAGTACTTC.

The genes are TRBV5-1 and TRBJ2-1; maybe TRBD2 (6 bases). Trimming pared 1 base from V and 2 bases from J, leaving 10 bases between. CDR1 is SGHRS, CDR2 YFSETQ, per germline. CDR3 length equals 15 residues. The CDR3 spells CASSLTAGTYNEQFF. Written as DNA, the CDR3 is TGCGCCAGCAGCTTGACGGCGGGGACCTACAATGAGCAGTTCTTC.

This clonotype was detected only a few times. The CDR3, as DNA: TGTGCCAGCAGACCCGGGACCACAACTAATGAAAAACTGTTTTTT. It specifies CASRPGTTTNEKLFF. This chain joins TRBV7-2 and TRBJ1-4; D is perhaps TRBD1 (5 bases). CDR1 is SGHTA and CDR2 is FQGNSA in the germline V gene. V lost 6 bases, J lost 0 bases, and 11 bases lay in between. There are 15 residues in the CDR3.

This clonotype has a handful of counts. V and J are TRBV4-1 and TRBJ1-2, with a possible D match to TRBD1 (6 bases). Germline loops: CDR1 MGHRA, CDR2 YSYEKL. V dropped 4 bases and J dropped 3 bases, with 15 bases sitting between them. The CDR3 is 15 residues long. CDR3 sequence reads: CASSPPGEVYYGYTF. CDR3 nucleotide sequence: TGCGCCAGCAGCCCACCAGGGGAGGTTTACTATGGCTACACCTTC.

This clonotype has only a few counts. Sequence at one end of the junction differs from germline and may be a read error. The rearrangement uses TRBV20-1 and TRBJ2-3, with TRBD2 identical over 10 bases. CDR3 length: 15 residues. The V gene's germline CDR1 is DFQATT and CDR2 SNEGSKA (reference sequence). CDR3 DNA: TGCAGTGCTCAAACCCCTAGCGGGAGTAGGGATACACAGTATTTT. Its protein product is CSAQTPSGSRDTQYF.

The DNA for the CDR3 is TGTGCCAGCAGCGTAGAAGGGGGGTATAATTCACCCCTCCACTTT. This gives the protein CASSVEGGYNSPLHF. V usage is TRBV9 and J usage is TRBJ1-6, with D possibly being TRBD1 (6 bases). V was clipped by 0 bases and J by 4 bases, with 8 bases between them. The length of the CDR3 is 15 residues. Per germline, CDR1 SGDLS and CDR2 YYNGEE.

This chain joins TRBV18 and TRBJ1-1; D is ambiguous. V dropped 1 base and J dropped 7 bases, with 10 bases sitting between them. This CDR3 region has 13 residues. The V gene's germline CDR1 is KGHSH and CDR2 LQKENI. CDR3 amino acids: CASSPRDGSEAFF. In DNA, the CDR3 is TGTGCCAGCTCACCACGTGACGGGAGTGAAGCTTTCTTT.

The chain's CDR3 is CASRARGGRWDGYTF. The CDR3 nucleotides read TGTGCCAGCAGAGCGCGGGGGGGTCGCTGGGATGGCTACACCTTC. The V call is TRBV28, the J call TRBJ1-2, with D possibly matching TRBD1 (5 bases). Germline V CDR1 and CDR2: MDHEN, SYDVKM. This CDR3 spans 15 amino acids. Trimming cost V 6 bases and J 6 bases, with 20 bases left between them.

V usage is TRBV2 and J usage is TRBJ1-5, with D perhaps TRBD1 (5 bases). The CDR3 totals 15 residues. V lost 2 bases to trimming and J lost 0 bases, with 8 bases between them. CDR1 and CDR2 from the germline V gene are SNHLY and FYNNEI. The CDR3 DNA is TGTGCCAGCAGTGAACAGGGCCTTAGCAATCAGCCCCAGCATTTT. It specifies CASSEQGLSNQPQHF.